The sequence of this TCR beta chain was determined in a study of T-cell reconstitution after alpha-beta-depleted transplantation in children. Whole-study findings and limits: Reported findings indicate that, about two months after transplant, alpha-beta T cells came from several hundred expanded clones, which were derived from non-depleted graft cells.

Remarks on this clonotype: Antigen specificity is unknown.

The germline V gene has CDR1 SNHLY and CDR2 FYNNEI. Unmatched junction bases numbered 10, after V lost 0 bases and J lost 3 bases. The CDR3 spans 18 residues. Unique molecular identifiers were used to barcode this TCRbeta library. MiXCR, run by TCRdb on the PCR reads, gives a single entry per CDR3 protein. The table has about 580,000 distinct CDR3 sequences, approximately 22% seen once; the top ten hold less than 15%. The sequence was obtained from a boy less than two years old who had a stem cell transplant for acute myeloid leukemia, so the T cells may come from the graft donor. This material consisted of PBMCs, mostly from graft donor cells, taken 360 days after TCRalphabeta/CD19-depleted stem cell transplant. The chain couples TRBV2 to TRBJ2-4; 8 nucleotides align to TRBD2. The CDR3: CASSEARWREVGKNIQYF. The CDR3 DNA follows: TGTGCCAGCAGTGAAGCTCGATGGCGGGAGGTGGGCAAAAACATTCAGTACTTC.